This is a list of T cell receptor beta chains from one sample in a study of blood T cell repertoires in COVID-19. Libraries were prepared by immunoSEQ multiplex PCR; TCRdb keeps only in-frame clonotypes and omits some of them. The data show around 200,000 clones, about 86% seen once. Sequenced material: peripheral blood. The receptor source for this set is an elderly woman in a cohort sampled during active or convalescent COVID-19. Each CDR3 is given with its conserved first and last residue. Each record gives: D gene, V gene, J gene, CDR3 length, clone size, CDR3 protein, CDR3 DNA. A D gene is named only where the DNA matches it firmly. Clone size appears in some rows only: once, few, many, or a class for an expanded clone.

d_call: TRBD1
v_call: TRBV28
j_call: TRBJ1-1
cdr3_length: 14
clone_size: NA
cdr3_aa: CASSFGRGWTEAFF
cdr3_nt: TGTGCCAGCAGTTTCGGCAGGGGGTGGACTGAAGCTTTCTTT

d_call: NA
v_call: TRBV5-1
j_call: TRBJ1-1
cdr3_length: 14
clone_size: NA
cdr3_aa: CASSLSGGNTEAFF
cdr3_nt: TGCGCCAGCAGCTTGTCGGGGGGGAACACTGAAGCTTTCTTT

d_call: TRBD1
v_call: TRBV27
j_call: TRBJ1-1
cdr3_length: 14
clone_size: once
cdr3_aa: CASSPGGGMAEAFF
cdr3_nt: TGTGCCAGCAGTCCGGGAGGGGGCATGGCTGAAGCTTTCTTT

d_call: NA
v_call: TRBV6-2/TRBV6-3
j_call: TRBJ2-1
cdr3_length: 16
clone_size: NA
cdr3_aa: CASSYPARQVANEQFF
cdr3_nt: TGTGCCAGCAGTTACCCAGCCCGGCAGGTTGCCAATGAGCAGTTCTTC

d_call: NA
v_call: TRBV10-3
j_call: TRBJ2-5
cdr3_length: 15
clone_size: NA
cdr3_aa: CAIRDPSGGQETQYF
cdr3_nt: TGTGCCATCAGGGACCCCTCCGGAGGCCAAGAGACCCAGTACTTC

d_call: NA
v_call: TRBV6-5
j_call: TRBJ1-5
cdr3_length: 14
clone_size: few
cdr3_aa: CASTQTAANQPQHF
cdr3_nt: TGTGCCAGCACCCAGACGGCGGCTAATCAGCCCCAGCATTTT

d_call: NA
v_call: TRBV11-3
j_call: TRBJ1-6
cdr3_length: 15
clone_size: NA
cdr3_aa: CASSSRVTYNSPLHF
cdr3_nt: TGTGCCAGCAGCTCCCGGGTCACCTATAATTCACCCCTCCACTTT

d_call: NA
v_call: TRBV27
j_call: TRBJ1-1
cdr3_length: 15
clone_size: NA
cdr3_aa: CASSLISFGGTEAFF
cdr3_nt: TGTGCCAGCAGTTTAATTTCGTTCGGCGGGACTGAAGCTTTCTTT

d_call: TRBD1
v_call: TRBV24-1
j_call: TRBJ1-5
cdr3_length: 16
clone_size: NA
cdr3_aa: CATSDRDRGGNQPQHF
cdr3_nt: TGTGCCACCAGTGACCGCGACAGGGGTGGCAATCAGCCCCAGCATTTT

d_call: NA
v_call: TRBV28
j_call: TRBJ1-1
cdr3_length: 15
clone_size: NA
cdr3_aa: CATINQGLPNTEAFF
cdr3_nt: TGTGCCACCATAAACCAGGGACTCCCGAACACTGAAGCTTTCTTT

d_call: NA
v_call: TRBV5-4
j_call: TRBJ1-1
cdr3_length: 13
clone_size: once
cdr3_aa: CASSLEYGEEAFF
cdr3_nt: TGTGCCAGCAGCTTGGAATACGGGGAGGAAGCTTTCTTT

d_call: TRBD1
v_call: TRBV18
j_call: TRBJ2-1
cdr3_length: 17
clone_size: NA
cdr3_aa: CASSTIHRQGINNEQFF
cdr3_nt: TGTGCCAGCTCAACGATACATCGACAGGGGATAAACAATGAGCAGTTCTTC

d_call: TRBD2
v_call: TRBV5-5
j_call: TRBJ2-5
cdr3_length: 14
clone_size: NA
cdr3_aa: CASSFTSGEETQYF
cdr3_nt: TGTGCCAGCAGCTTCACTAGCGGGGAGGAGACCCAGTACTTC

d_call: TRBD2
v_call: TRBV7-9
j_call: TRBJ2-1
cdr3_length: 17
clone_size: NA
cdr3_aa: CASRKRGTSGRVDEQFF
cdr3_nt: TGTGCCAGCAGAAAACGGGGGACTAGCGGGAGGGTCGATGAGCAGTTCTTC

d_call: TRBD2
v_call: TRBV7-2
j_call: TRBJ2-7
cdr3_length: 14
clone_size: NA
cdr3_aa: CASSDGASGDEQYF
cdr3_nt: TGTGCCAGCAGCGACGGGGCTAGCGGGGACGAGCAGTACTTC

d_call: NA
v_call: TRBV9
j_call: TRBJ2-7
cdr3_length: 15
clone_size: few
cdr3_aa: CASSVEIEERNEQYF
cdr3_nt: TGTGCCAGCAGCGTAGAAATCGAGGAGAGGAACGAGCAGTACTTC

d_call: NA
v_call: TRBV12-5
j_call: TRBJ1-5
cdr3_length: 14
clone_size: NA
cdr3_aa: CASGSGGSNQPQHF
cdr3_nt: TGTGCTAGTGGATCCGGGGGGAGCAATCAGCCCCAGCATTTT

d_call: TRBD2
v_call: TRBV10-3
j_call: TRBJ2-3
cdr3_length: 16
clone_size: NA
cdr3_aa: CAISERGLADTDTQYF
cdr3_nt: TGTGCCATCAGTGAGAGGGGACTAGCGGACACAGATACGCAGTATTTT

d_call: TRBD2
v_call: TRBV15
j_call: TRBJ2-5
cdr3_length: 14
clone_size: NA
cdr3_aa: CATSGRGGSETQYF
cdr3_nt: TGTGCCACCAGCGGCCGGGGGGGCTCAGAGACCCAGTACTTC

d_call: NA
v_call: TRBV7-9
j_call: TRBJ1-6
cdr3_length: 13
clone_size: many
cdr3_aa: CASSTDRYSPLHF
cdr3_nt: TGTGCCAGCAGTACTGACAGATACTCACCCCTCCACTTT

d_call: TRBD2
v_call: TRBV28
j_call: TRBJ2-7
cdr3_length: 17
clone_size: NA
cdr3_aa: CASSSGLAGGLPYEQYF
cdr3_nt: TGTGCCAGCAGTTCGGGACTAGCGGGGGGCCTTCCTTACGAGCAGTACTTC

d_call: NA
v_call: TRBV21-1
j_call: TRBJ2-3
cdr3_length: 16
clone_size: NA
cdr3_aa: CASSHYTSIIADTQYF
cdr3_nt: TGTGCCAGCAGCCACTACACTAGCATAATCGCAGATACGCAGTATTTT

d_call: NA
v_call: TRBV6-2/TRBV6-3
j_call: TRBJ1-2
cdr3_length: 15
clone_size: NA
cdr3_aa: CASSYGRGRNYGYTF
cdr3_nt: TGTGCCAGCAGTTACGGCAGGGGTCGTAACTATGGCTACACCTTC

d_call: TRBD1
v_call: TRBV2
j_call: TRBJ1-1
cdr3_length: 15
clone_size: NA
cdr3_aa: CASSEYARGRTEAFF
cdr3_nt: TGTGCCAGCAGTGAATACGCCAGGGGGCGCACTGAAGCTTTCTTT

d_call: NA
v_call: TRBV20-1
j_call: TRBJ2-3
cdr3_length: 11
clone_size: NA
cdr3_aa: CSAKEIDTQYF
cdr3_nt: TGCAGTGCTAAGGAGATAGATACGCAGTATTTT

d_call: NA
v_call: TRBV5-1
j_call: TRBJ1-4
cdr3_length: 14
clone_size: NA
cdr3_aa: CASSREGGPEQLFF
cdr3_nt: TGCGCCAGCAGCAGAGAGGGGGGGCCCGAACAACTGTTTTTT

d_call: NA
v_call: TRBV7-6
j_call: TRBJ1-5
cdr3_length: 16
clone_size: once
cdr3_aa: CASSLVGNRQVQPQHF
cdr3_nt: TGTGCCAGCAGCTTAGTGGGGAACCGACAGGTTCAGCCCCAGCATTTT

d_call: NA
v_call: TRBV25-1
j_call: TRBJ2-3
cdr3_length: 13
clone_size: few
cdr3_aa: CASSARGGDTQYF
cdr3_nt: TGTGCCAGCAGTGCCAGGGGCGGAGATACGCAGTATTTT

d_call: TRBD1
v_call: TRBV10-1
j_call: TRBJ1-4
cdr3_length: 15
clone_size: NA
cdr3_aa: CASSEYRGANEKLFF
cdr3_nt: TGCGCCAGCAGTGAATACAGGGGCGCTAATGAAAAACTGTTTTTT

d_call: NA
v_call: TRBV29-1
j_call: TRBJ1-2
cdr3_length: 12
clone_size: NA
cdr3_aa: CSVDSGPGGYTF
cdr3_nt: TGCAGCGTTGATTCCGGACCAGGGGGCTACACCTTC

d_call: NA
v_call: TRBV5-1
j_call: TRBJ1-2
cdr3_length: 14
clone_size: once
cdr3_aa: CASSDGHRNYGYTF
cdr3_nt: TGCGCCAGCAGCGACGGACACAGAAACTATGGCTACACCTTC

d_call: TRBD2
v_call: TRBV7-7
j_call: TRBJ2-1
cdr3_length: 19
clone_size: few
cdr3_aa: CASSLAPRGGPLNNNEQFF
cdr3_nt: TGTGCTAGCAGCTTAGCGCCCCGGGGGGGCCCCTTAAATAACAATGAGCAGTTCTTC

d_call: TRBD2
v_call: TRBV5-6
j_call: TRBJ2-2
cdr3_length: 15
clone_size: NA
cdr3_aa: CASSLPGGSAGELFF
cdr3_nt: TGTGCCAGCAGCTTGCCGGGGGGGAGCGCCGGGGAGCTGTTTTTT

d_call: NA
v_call: TRBV30
j_call: TRBJ1-6
cdr3_length: 12
clone_size: NA
cdr3_aa: CAWSDPDSPLHF
cdr3_nt: TGTGCCTGGAGTGACCCGGATTCACCCCTCCACTTT

d_call: TRBD2
v_call: TRBV10-3
j_call: TRBJ2-2
cdr3_length: 15
clone_size: NA
cdr3_aa: CAISPTSGATGELFF
cdr3_nt: TGTGCCATCAGCCCGACTAGCGGCGCCACCGGGGAGCTGTTTTTT

d_call: NA
v_call: TRBV18
j_call: TRBJ1-4
cdr3_length: 16
clone_size: NA
cdr3_aa: CASSPPGRGGNEKLFF
cdr3_nt: TGTGCCAGCTCACCACCCGGACGGGGGGGTAATGAAAAACTGTTTTTT

d_call: NA
v_call: TRBV20-1
j_call: TRBJ1-1
cdr3_length: 11
clone_size: NA
cdr3_aa: CSALKNTEAFF
cdr3_nt: TGCAGTGCCCTTAAGAACACTGAAGCTTTCTTT

d_call: NA
v_call: TRBV10-3
j_call: TRBJ1-6
cdr3_length: 15
clone_size: NA
cdr3_aa: CAISEEVRDNSPLHF
cdr3_nt: TGTGCCATCAGTGAGGAGGTGCGAGATAATTCACCCCTCCACTTT

d_call: TRBD1
v_call: TRBV3-1/TRBV3-2
j_call: TRBJ2-7
cdr3_length: 15
clone_size: NA
cdr3_aa: CASSQDPGQGFEQYF
cdr3_nt: TGTGCCAGCAGCCAAGATCCGGGACAGGGATTCGAGCAGTACTTC

d_call: TRBD2
v_call: TRBV19
j_call: TRBJ2-1
cdr3_length: 13
clone_size: NA
cdr3_aa: CASNRRESSEQFF
cdr3_nt: TGTGCCAGTAACCGGCGGGAGAGTAGTGAGCAGTTCTTC

d_call: TRBD2
v_call: TRBV4-2
j_call: TRBJ2-1
cdr3_length: 17
clone_size: NA
cdr3_aa: CASSQPWTSGAYNEQFF
cdr3_nt: TGTGCCAGCAGCCAACCTTGGACTAGCGGTGCCTACAATGAGCAGTTCTTC

d_call: NA
v_call: TRBV15
j_call: TRBJ2-5
cdr3_length: 14
clone_size: NA
cdr3_aa: CATSRDRSQETQYF
cdr3_nt: TGTGCCACCAGCAGAGATAGAAGTCAAGAGACCCAGTACTTC

d_call: TRBD2
v_call: TRBV11-2
j_call: TRBJ2-2
cdr3_length: 16
clone_size: once
cdr3_aa: CASSFVGTSGAGELFF
cdr3_nt: TGTGCCAGCAGCTTTGTTGGGACTAGTGGTGCCGGGGAGCTGTTTTTT

d_call: NA
v_call: TRBV7-9
j_call: TRBJ1-2
cdr3_length: 14
clone_size: NA
cdr3_aa: CASSLETQGYGYTF
cdr3_nt: TGTGCCAGCAGCTTAGAGACCCAGGGCTATGGCTACACCTTC

d_call: NA
v_call: TRBV15
j_call: TRBJ2-3
cdr3_length: 18
clone_size: few
cdr3_aa: CATSRDRSRGARTDTQYF
cdr3_nt: TGTGCCACCAGCAGAGATAGGTCCCGGGGGGCTCGGACAGATACGCAGTATTTT

d_call: NA
v_call: TRBV12-3/TRBV12-4
j_call: TRBJ1-1
cdr3_length: 13
clone_size: NA
cdr3_aa: CASSHTSGTEAFF
cdr3_nt: TGTGCCAGCAGTCATACATCGGGCACTGAAGCTTTCTTT

d_call: TRBD1
v_call: TRBV6-2/TRBV6-3
j_call: TRBJ1-2
cdr3_length: 15
clone_size: NA
cdr3_aa: CASSSVGQARLGYTF
cdr3_nt: TGTGCCAGCAGTTCCGTAGGACAGGCTCGCTTGGGCTACACCTTC

d_call: NA
v_call: TRBV18
j_call: TRBJ2-7
cdr3_length: 13
clone_size: NA
cdr3_aa: CASSINREGEQYF
cdr3_nt: TGTGCCAGCTCAATCAACAGGGAGGGAGAGCAGTACTTC

d_call: TRBD1
v_call: TRBV19
j_call: TRBJ1-5
cdr3_length: 13
clone_size: NA
cdr3_aa: CASKATGEQPQHF
cdr3_nt: TGTGCCAGTAAAGCGACAGGGGAGCAGCCCCAGCATTTT

d_call: TRBD1
v_call: TRBV6-1
j_call: TRBJ2-1
cdr3_length: 16
clone_size: NA
cdr3_aa: CASSGNGQVSYNEQFF
cdr3_nt: TGTGCCAGCAGTGGAAACGGACAGGTCTCCTACAATGAGCAGTTCTTC

d_call: NA
v_call: TRBV28
j_call: TRBJ2-1
cdr3_length: 11
clone_size: NA
cdr3_aa: CAIQTFGEQFF
cdr3_nt: TGTGCCATTCAGACTTTCGGTGAGCAGTTCTTC

d_call: NA
v_call: TRBV18
j_call: TRBJ2-3
cdr3_length: 17
clone_size: NA
cdr3_aa: CASSPFAQGSGTDTQYF
cdr3_nt: TGTGCCAGCTCACCATTTGCGCAGGGGTCGGGCACAGATACGCAGTATTTT

d_call: NA
v_call: TRBV7-2
j_call: TRBJ2-3
cdr3_length: 13
clone_size: NA
cdr3_aa: CASSLIPVDTQYF
cdr3_nt: TGTGCCAGCAGCCTAATACCGGTAGATACGCAGTATTTT

d_call: NA
v_call: TRBV5-1
j_call: TRBJ1-1
cdr3_length: 13
clone_size: NA
cdr3_aa: CASCRGVNTEAFF
cdr3_nt: TGCGCCAGCTGTCGGGGGGTGAACACTGAAGCTTTCTTT